Below are 32 T cell receptor beta chains sequenced from a single sample in a study of T cell clones after liver transplantation. The repertoire was sequenced with immunoSEQ multiplex PCR; TCRdb's copy has only in-frame clones and lacks some. The data contain about 78,000 clones, 80% of them singletons. The material was CD4+ T cells from blood, obtained before liver transplant. The receptor source for this set is a human donor who received a liver transplant.

This clone was seen once. The chain combines TRBV10-3 with TRBJ1-3; D gene ambiguous. Germline CDR1 and CDR2: ENHRY and SYGVKD. The V and J ends lost 0 bases and 1 base respectively, with 7 bases between them. The CDR3 runs 15 residues. The CDR3 DNA is TGTGCCATCAGTGAGTCTTCGTTTTCTGGAAACACCATATATTTT. Its protein product is CAISESSFSGNTIYF.

The chain uses TRBV2 and TRBJ2-5; TRBD2 might be the D (6 bases). The V gene's germline CDR1 is SNHLY and CDR2 FYNNEI. V lost 3 bases to trimming and J lost 3 bases, with 11 bases between them. This CDR3 has 14 residues. Here the CDR3 DNA reads TGTGCCAGCAGTGAGGGGACTCCAAAAGAGACCCAGTACTTC. Protein product: CASSEGTPKETQYF.

The chain has TRBV13 and TRBJ2-5, with D tentatively TRBD2 (5 bases). V shed 2 bases and J shed 1 base, with 14 bases lying between them. Germline CDR1 and CDR2: PRHDT and FYEKMQ (reference sequence). The CDR3 has 16 amino acids. Here the CDR3 DNA reads TGTGCCAGCAGCTTACAAAGTAGGGCGGGCCAAGAGACCCAGTACTTC. This codes for CASSLQSRAGQETQYF.

The chain uses TRBV7-8 and TRBJ2-2; no definite D call. Germline CDR1 is SGHVS and CDR2 is FQNEAQ. V lost 1 base and J lost 6, with 12 bases in between. There are 15 residues in the CDR3. In DNA, the CDR3 is TGTGCCAGCAGCTTAGGACGGTACGGCCCCGGGGAGCTGTTTTTT. Translation: CASSLGRYGPGELFF.

This clone came up once. V gene TRBV7-2 combines with J gene TRBJ2-7; 9 positions agree with TRBD1. Trimming cost V 1 base and J 7 bases; bases outside gene matches: 11. The CDR3 totals 16 residues. The germline gives CDR1 SGHTA, CDR2 FQGNSA. CDR3: CASSLGSGTGIGEQYF. In DNA, the CDR3 is TGTGCCAGCAGCTTAGGATCTGGGACAGGGATCGGAGAGCAGTACTTC.

The chain combines TRBV11-2 with TRBJ1-1; no reliable D call. The CDR3 contains 14 residues. Trimming cost V 5 bases and J 2 bases, with 12 bases left between them. CDR1 and CDR2 (germline): SGHAT, FQNNGV. The CDR3 DNA is TGTGCCAGCAGCGAACAGACTCCAAACACTGAAGCTTTCTTT. Translating gives CASSEQTPNTEAFF.

A word on this clone: Different DNA sequences within this sample yield the same CDR3. This sequence joins TRBV5-1 and TRBJ1-1, with D perhaps matching TRBD1 (5 bases). Germline loops: CDR1 SGHRS, CDR2 YFSETQ. Trimming took 0 bases from V and 2 from J, leaving 8 bases between them. CDR3 length equals 14 residues. CDR3 sequence (DNA): TGCGCCAGCAGCTTGGGGGGGTATAACACTGAAGCTTTCTTT. Protein sequence: CASSLGGYNTEAFF.

This chain joins TRBV6-1 and TRBJ2-7; D gene uncertain. The CDR3 sequence is 15 residues long. The germline V gene has CDR1 MNHNS and CDR2 SASEGT. V dropped 4 bases and J dropped 0 bases, with 13 bases sitting between them. The CDR3 DNA reads as TGTGCCAGCAGTGTTGGGCCCGGCCTCTCCTACGAGCAGTACTTC. Translated: CASSVGPGLSYEQYF.

The genes are TRBV19 and TRBJ1-1, with D unresolved. Trimming left V 2 bases short and J 7 bases short, with 8 bases between. Germline values: CDR1 LNHDA, CDR2 SQIVND (reference sequence). The CDR3 has 12 amino acids. CDR3 protein: CASSILRGEAFF. The DNA for the CDR3 is TGTGCCAGTAGTATATTGCGGGGTGAAGCTTTCTTT.

This chain links TRBV5-1 with TRBJ1-1, with TRBD1 as a possible D gene (6 bases). CDR1 and CDR2 (germline): SGHRS, YFSETQ. The CDR3 loop spans 16 amino acids. Between the trimmed V and J ends, which lost 6 bases and 1 base, there was a span of 19 bases. CDR3 sequence: CASKIDGGPPNTEAFF. As DNA, the CDR3 is TGCGCCAGCAAAATAGACGGGGGGCCTCCGAACACTGAAGCTTTCTTT. Together with reference TRBV5-1 and TRBJ1-1, the CDR3 gives the full variable domain: KAGVTQTPRYLIKTRGQQVTLSCSPISGHRSVSWYQQTPGQGLQFLFEYFSETQRNKGNFPGRFSGRQFSNSRSEMNVSTLELGDSALYLCASKIDGGPPNTEAFFGQGTRLTVV.

This clone was counted a single time. V usage is TRBV5-4 and J usage is TRBJ2-3, with 7 bases matching TRBD1. This CDR3 is built from 14 residues. The J segment lost 2 bases and the V segment lost 7 bases, leaving 7 bases of the junction unmatched. CDR1 SGHNT and CDR2 YYREEE come from the germline V gene (reference sequence). The CDR3 DNA reads as TGTGCCAGCCGTCCGGGACAGAACACAGATACGCAGTATTTT. It codes for CASRPGQNTDTQYF.

This clone is medium-sized within its sample. The rearrangement joins TRBV7-8 to TRBJ1-2; D perhaps matches TRBD1 (6 bases). Per the germline V gene, CDR1 is SGHVS and CDR2 is FQNEAQ. The CDR3 runs 15 residues. V was pared by 5 bases and J by 5 bases, with 18 bases between. CDR3 coding DNA: TGTGCCAGCAGCAGCAGTCGACAGGCGTTGTATGGCTACACCTTC. Amino acid sequence: CASSSSRQALYGYTF.

V usage is TRBV6-5 and J usage is TRBJ2-3; 7 bases agree with TRBD1. With 5 bases clipped from V and 1 base from J, the junction kept 6 bases outside the gene matches. The CDR3 loop spans 15 amino acids. CDR1 MNHEY and CDR2 SVGAGI come from the germline V gene. CDR3 DNA: TGTGCCAGCAGTCTCCGGGACAGCCGCACAGATACGCAGTATTTT. This translates into CASSLRDSRTDTQYF.

This chain joins TRBV7-9 and TRBJ2-2; 7 nucleotides align to TRBD1. Looked up from germline, CDR1 is SEHNR and CDR2 is FQNEAQ (reference sequence). CDR3 length: 15 amino acids. Trimming took 4 bases from V and 4 from J; bases not matched to a gene: 6. CDR3 nucleotide sequence: TGTGCCAGCAGCTCGAACAGGGGAGCCACCGGGGAGCTGTTTTTT. Translating gives CASSSNRGATGELFF. The complete variable domain, with remaining parts taken from reference TRBV7-9 and TRBJ2-2, reads DTGVSQNPRHKITKRGQNVTFRCDPISEHNRLYWYRQTLGQGPEFLTYFQNEAQLEKSRLLSDRFSAERPKGSFSTLEIQRTEQGDSAMYLCASSSNRGATGELFFGEGSRLTVL.

The rearrangement joins TRBV11-3 to TRBJ2-1, with 10 bases identical to TRBD2. Germline CDR1 reads SGHNT; CDR2 reads YENEEA. Trimming took 5 bases from V and 8 from J; bases not matched to a gene: 9. The CDR3 is made up of 15 amino acids. CDR3 DNA sequence: TGTGCCAGCAGCCCCCATCTAGCGGGAGCTGATGAGCAGTTCTTC. Translated: CASSPHLAGADEQFF.

The V gene is TRBV10-3, the J gene TRBJ1-2, with TRBD1 identical over 8 bases. The germline CDR1 and CDR2 sequences are ENHRY and SYGVKD. The CDR3 covers 13 residues. V lost 4 bases to trimming and J lost 2 bases; unmatched junction nucleotides: 0. CDR3 sequence (DNA): TGTGCCATCAGTGGGACAGGGAACTATGGCTACACCTTC. Translated: CAISGTGNYGYTF.

The V and J genes are TRBV19 and TRBJ1-5, with 7 bases identical to TRBD1. The length of the CDR3 is 17 residues. The trim removed 2 bases at V and 0 bases at J, leaving 7 bases unmatched. Germline loops: CDR1 LNHDA, CDR2 SQIVND (reference sequence). CDR3 in DNA: TGTGCCAGTAGTATATCGGCAGGGGGTAATAGCAATCAGCCCCAGCATTTT. It encodes CASSISAGGNSNQPQHF.

This clone was seen only a few times. The CDR3: CASSSTGDQETQYF. The DNA of the CDR3 is TGCGCCAGCAGCTCGACAGGGGACCAAGAGACCCAGTACTTC. The chain joins TRBV5-1 to TRBJ2-5, with TRBD1 matching over 8 bases. The CDR3 contains 14 residues. Germline loops: CDR1 SGHRS, CDR2 YFSETQ. V lost 3 bases, J lost 0 bases, and 1 base stayed unmatched.

This chain links TRBV7-8 with TRBJ2-7; D is unresolved. Germline CDR1 SGHVS, CDR2 FQNEAQ. The CDR3 contains 12 residues. Trimming pared 1 base from V and 6 bases from J, leaving 7 bases between. The CDR3 nucleotides are TGTGCCAGCAGCTTAGATCTGCGCGAGCAGTACTTC. Its protein product is CASSLDLREQYF.

V and J are TRBV30 and TRBJ1-5, with D tentatively TRBD1 (6 bases). There are 14 residues in the CDR3. Deletions cut 4 bases from V and 9 bases from J, with 19 bases between. Germline-derived CDR1 and CDR2 are GTSNPN and SVGIG (reference sequence). CDR3 loop: CAWILQGTGGPQHF. For the CDR3, the DNA is TGTGCCTGGATTCTACAGGGCACGGGGGGGCCCCAGCATTTT. The full variable domain, rest sourced from reference TRBV30 and TRBJ1-5, is SQTIHQWPATLVQPVGSPLSLECTVEGTSNPNLYWYRQAAGRGLQLLFYSVGIGQISSEVPQNLSASRPQDRQFILSSKKLLLSDSGFYLCAWILQGTGGPQHFGDGTRLSIL.

The chain carries TRBV6-6 and TRBJ2-7, with 14 bases aligning to TRBD2. The CDR3 loop spans 15 amino acids. Germline CDR1 and CDR2: MNHNY and SVGAGI (reference sequence). V trimming: 6 bases; J trimming: 9 bases; junction bases outside the gene matches: 10. The CDR3 DNA reads as TGTGCCAGCAGCCTCGGACTAGCGGGAGGTGGTGGGCAGTACTTC. Protein product: CASSLGLAGGGGQYF.

V and J are TRBV7-2 and TRBJ1-2; maybe TRBD1 (6 bases). V was cut by 4 bases and J by 3 bases, with 9 bases left in between. This CDR3 comprises 13 residues. Per the germline V gene, CDR1 is SGHTA and CDR2 is FQGNSA. This chain's CDR3 is CASSYRDYYGYTF. Here the CDR3 DNA reads TGTGCCAGCAGCTACAGGGATTACTATGGCTACACCTTC.

The chain uses TRBV7-2 and TRBJ2-1; D may be TRBD2 (5 bases). The V and J ends lost 5 bases and 7 bases respectively, with 12 bases between them. Germline loops: CDR1 SGHTA, CDR2 FQGNSA. The CDR3 has 13 amino acids. CDR3 bases: TGTGCCAGCAGCCAAGAGCGGTCTAATGAGCAGTTCTTC. Translation: CASSQERSNEQFF.

This chain joins TRBV28 and TRBJ1-1; no definite D call. The CDR3 is 12 amino acids. Germline V CDR1 and CDR2: MDHEN, SYDVKM. Trimming cost V 3 bases and J 10 bases, with 12 bases left between them. The CDR3 spells CASSLPGLPAFF. As DNA, the CDR3 is TGTGCCAGCAGTTTGCCTGGTCTGCCAGCTTTCTTT.

The chain combines TRBV2 with TRBJ2-1, with D maybe TRBD2 (5 bases). V was trimmed by 8 bases and J by 6 bases, leaving 23 bases between them. Germline CDR1 is SNHLY and CDR2 is FYNNEI. This CDR3 contains 16 residues. CDR3 DNA sequence: TGTGCCAGCGGCCCCGGACTCTCCAAGGGCGGCAATGAGCAGTTCTTC. Translating it yields CASGPGLSKGGNEQFF.

This clone has only a few counts. This rearrangement joins TRBV27 to TRBJ2-7; no firm D call. Germline V gene sequence: CDR1 MNHEY, CDR2 SMNVEV (reference sequence). CDR3 length: 15 residues. V lost 3 bases and J lost 0, with 12 bases in between. The CDR3 spells CASSLSTLSSYEQYF. CDR3 bases: TGTGCCAGCAGTTTGTCTACCCTGAGCTCCTACGAGCAGTACTTC.

The rearrangement uses TRBV28 and TRBJ1-1; 10 nucleotides match TRBD1. CDR1 and CDR2 (germline): MDHEN, SYDVKM. The junction had 10 bases not matched to a gene; V was cut back by 6 bases and J by 6 bases. There are 15 residues in the CDR3. The CDR3 loop reads CASRLPGQGSAEAFF. CDR3 nucleotide sequence: TGTGCCAGCAGACTACCGGGACAGGGGAGCGCTGAAGCTTTCTTT.

This sequence joins TRBV7-2 and TRBJ2-3, with D possibly being TRBD1 (6 bases). This CDR3 has 14 amino acids. The germline V gene encodes CDR1 SGHTA and CDR2 FQGNSA. V lost 6 bases, J lost 4 bases, and 14 bases lay in between. Here the CDR3 reads CASSQNRVPDTQYF. In nucleotides, the CDR3 is TGTGCCAGCAGTCAGAACAGGGTCCCAGATACGCAGTATTTT.

The V call is TRBV5-1, the J call TRBJ2-5; no definite D call. The ends were cut back, 2 bases at V and 0 bases at J, with 2 bases in the middle. The V gene's germline CDR1 is SGHRS and CDR2 YFSETQ. This CDR3 has 12 residues. The CDR3 bases are TGCGCCAGCAGCTTTGACCAAGAGACCCAGTACTTC. Amino acids: CASSFDQETQYF. The complete variable domain, with remaining parts taken from reference TRBV5-1 and TRBJ2-5, reads KAGVTQTPRYLIKTRGQQVTLSCSPISGHRSVSWYQQTPGQGLQFLFEYFSETQRNKGNFPGRFSGRQFSNSRSEMNVSTLELGDSALYLCASSFDQETQYFGPGTRLLVL.

DNA of the CDR3: TGTGCCAGCAGTTTAGGGCAGTGGGATGGCTACACCTTC. It translates to CASSLGQWDGYTF. The chain has TRBV27 and TRBJ1-2; D is unresolved. Trimming took off 2 bases at V and 6 bases at J, with 10 bases between the two ends. The CDR3 runs 13 residues. Germline V CDR1 and CDR2: MNHEY, SMNVEV (reference sequence).

The V and J genes are TRBV4-3 and TRBJ1-2, with TRBD1 as a possible D gene (6 bases). The CDR3 length is 13 residues. V lost 2 bases and J lost 7, with 11 bases in between. Germline V gene sequence: CDR1 LGHNA, CDR2 YSLEER. This CDR3 is CASSQQGLGGYTF. The CDR3 DNA follows: TGCGCCAGCAGCCAACAGGGGTTGGGTGGCTACACCTTC.

The gene calls are TRBV9 and TRBJ2-3; 7 nucleotides line up with TRBD1. V dropped 2 bases and J dropped 6; count of bases not matched to a gene: 15. The CDR3 runs to 17 residues. CDR1 is SGDLS, CDR2 YYNGEE, per germline. CDR3 in amino acids: CASSVLPRQGASDTQYF. The CDR3, as DNA: TGTGCCAGCAGCGTCTTACCTAGACAGGGAGCTTCGGATACGCAGTATTTT.